The entry below describes one T cell receptor (beta chain). Antigen unknown. Measured with immunoSEQ multiplex PCR; TCRdb has only the in-frame clones, and not every one. The sample holds 120,000 or so clones, 86% seen once. The sample belongs to a study of T cell responses to AZD1222 COVID-19 vaccine. Study findings and constraints: Clonal diversity may have been underestimated in mostly white British donors.

This clonotype was sampled from an adult who received the AZD1222 COVID-19 vaccine. The specimen comprised peripheral blood, sampled 28 days after the second AZD1222 dose.

CDR3 amino acids: CASSQVQVSSYNSPLHF. CDR3 sequence (DNA): TGCGCCAGCAGCCAAGTCCAAGTGAGCTCCTATAATTCACCCCTCCACTTT. J is TRBJ1-6 and V is TRBV4-3; D is uncertain. V was shortened by 1 base and J by 0 bases, with 10 bases between the two germline ends. This CDR3 has 17 residues. Germline loops: CDR1 LGHNA, CDR2 YSLEER.